This T cell receptor beta chain comes out of a study of CD8+ T cells in alopecia areata. It was with CD4, CD8alpha, NKG2D, NKG2ACE and other markers that pooled cutaneous lymph node cells were sorted. Isolated RNA was reverse transcribed into cDNA used as the sequencing template. Sequenced by immunoSEQ multiplex PCR; TCRdb stores in-frame clones only, minus some. The sample includes under 350,000 clones, none of them occurring once. This clone was counted between two and nine times. The gene names here belong to mouse. The sample carries other DNA sequences with the same CDR3. Input material: CD4+ T cells sorted from a lymph node. The TCR sequence derives from a C3H/HeJ mouse with alopecia areata. This mouse strain has H2-k as its MHC haplotype.

The DNA read from the CDR3 is TGCACCTGCAGTGCGGGGGGGGAAGAC. Its translation is CTCSAGGED. The whole CDR3 protein is CTCSAGGEDTQYF. This sequence joins TRBV1 and TRBJ2-5, with 7 positions matching TRBD2. Sequencing ends 4 residues short of the CDR3 end; the germline J gene provides the rest. Germline values: CDR1 NSQYPW, CDR2 LRSPGD (reference sequence). This CDR3 comprises 13 residues.